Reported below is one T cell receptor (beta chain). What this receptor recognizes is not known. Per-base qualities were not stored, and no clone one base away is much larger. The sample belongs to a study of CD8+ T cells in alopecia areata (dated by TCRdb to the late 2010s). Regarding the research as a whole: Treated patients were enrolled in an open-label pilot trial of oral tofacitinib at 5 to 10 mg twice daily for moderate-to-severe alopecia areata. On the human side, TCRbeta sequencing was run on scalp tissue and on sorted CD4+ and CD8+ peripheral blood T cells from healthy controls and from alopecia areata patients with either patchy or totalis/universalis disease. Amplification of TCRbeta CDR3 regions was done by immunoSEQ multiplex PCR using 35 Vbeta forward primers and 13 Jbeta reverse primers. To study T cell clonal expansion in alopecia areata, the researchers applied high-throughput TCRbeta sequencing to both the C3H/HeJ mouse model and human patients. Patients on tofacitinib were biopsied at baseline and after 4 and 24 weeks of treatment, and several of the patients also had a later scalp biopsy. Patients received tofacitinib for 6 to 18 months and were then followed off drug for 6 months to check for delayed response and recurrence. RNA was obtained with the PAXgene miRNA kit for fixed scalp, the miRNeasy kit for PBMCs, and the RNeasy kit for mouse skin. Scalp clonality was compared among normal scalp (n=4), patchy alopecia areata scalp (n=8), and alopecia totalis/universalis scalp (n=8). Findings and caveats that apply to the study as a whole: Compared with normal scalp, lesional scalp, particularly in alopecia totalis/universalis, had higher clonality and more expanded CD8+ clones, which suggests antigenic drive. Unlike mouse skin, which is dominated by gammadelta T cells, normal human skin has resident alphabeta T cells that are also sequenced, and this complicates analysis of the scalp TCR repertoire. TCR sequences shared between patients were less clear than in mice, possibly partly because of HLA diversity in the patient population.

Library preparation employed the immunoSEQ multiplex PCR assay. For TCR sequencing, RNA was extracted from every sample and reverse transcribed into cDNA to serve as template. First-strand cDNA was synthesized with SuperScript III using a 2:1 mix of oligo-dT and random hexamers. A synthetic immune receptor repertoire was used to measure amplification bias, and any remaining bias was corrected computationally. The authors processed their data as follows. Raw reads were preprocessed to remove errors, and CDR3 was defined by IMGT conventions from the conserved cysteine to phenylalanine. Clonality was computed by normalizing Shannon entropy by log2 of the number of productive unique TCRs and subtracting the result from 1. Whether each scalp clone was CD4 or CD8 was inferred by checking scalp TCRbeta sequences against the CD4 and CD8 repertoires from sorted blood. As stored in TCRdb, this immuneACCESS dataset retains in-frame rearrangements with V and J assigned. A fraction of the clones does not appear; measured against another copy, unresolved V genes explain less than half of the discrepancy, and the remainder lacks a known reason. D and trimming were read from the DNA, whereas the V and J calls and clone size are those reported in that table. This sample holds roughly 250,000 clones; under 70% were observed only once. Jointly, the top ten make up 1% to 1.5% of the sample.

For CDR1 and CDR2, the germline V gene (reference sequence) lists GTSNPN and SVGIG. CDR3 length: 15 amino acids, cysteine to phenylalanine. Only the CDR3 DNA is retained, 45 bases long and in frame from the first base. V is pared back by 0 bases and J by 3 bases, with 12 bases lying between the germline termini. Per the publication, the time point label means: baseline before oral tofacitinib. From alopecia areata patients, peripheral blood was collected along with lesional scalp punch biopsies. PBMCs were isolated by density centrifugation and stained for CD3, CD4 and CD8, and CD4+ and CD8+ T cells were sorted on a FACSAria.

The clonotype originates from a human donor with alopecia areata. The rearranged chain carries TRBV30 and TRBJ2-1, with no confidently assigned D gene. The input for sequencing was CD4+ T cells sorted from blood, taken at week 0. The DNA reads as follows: TGTGCCTGGAGTGTAGGGTCGTCTTACTACAATGAGCAGTTCTTC. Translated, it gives CAWSVGSSYYNEQFF.